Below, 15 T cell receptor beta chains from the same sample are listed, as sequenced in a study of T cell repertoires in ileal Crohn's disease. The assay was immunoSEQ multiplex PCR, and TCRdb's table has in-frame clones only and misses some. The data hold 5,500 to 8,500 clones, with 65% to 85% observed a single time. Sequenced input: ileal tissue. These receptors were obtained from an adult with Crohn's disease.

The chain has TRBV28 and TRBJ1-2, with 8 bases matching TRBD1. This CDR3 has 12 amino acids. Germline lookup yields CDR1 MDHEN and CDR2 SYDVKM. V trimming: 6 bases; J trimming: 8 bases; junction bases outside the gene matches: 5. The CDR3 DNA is TGTGCCAGCAGGCCTACAGGGGGAGGCTACACCTTC. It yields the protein CASRPTGGGYTF.

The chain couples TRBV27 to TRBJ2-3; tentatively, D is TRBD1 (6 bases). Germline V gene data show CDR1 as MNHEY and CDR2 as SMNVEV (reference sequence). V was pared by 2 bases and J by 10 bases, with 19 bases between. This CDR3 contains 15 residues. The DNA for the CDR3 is TGTGCCAGCAGTTTAGAGCCAGGGGTTGGATATCCGCAGTATTTT. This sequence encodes CASSLEPGVGYPQYF.

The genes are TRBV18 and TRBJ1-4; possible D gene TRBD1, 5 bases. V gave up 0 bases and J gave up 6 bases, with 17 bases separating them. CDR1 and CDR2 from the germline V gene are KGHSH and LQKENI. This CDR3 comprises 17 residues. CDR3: CASSPPGVRGGDEKLFF. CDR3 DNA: TGTGCCAGCTCACCACCTGGCGTGAGGGGAGGAGATGAAAAACTGTTTTTT.

In DNA form, the CDR3 reads TGTGCCAGCAGCCGAATCTCGACAGGGGGGCTTTACGAGCAGTACTTC. It is translated as CASSRISTGGLYEQYF. V usage is TRBV7-2 and J usage is TRBJ2-7; TRBD1 matches 9 bases. The germline V gene has CDR1 SGHTA and CDR2 FQGNSA. Trimming took 5 bases from V and 4 from J; bases not matched to a gene: 12. The CDR3 contains 16 residues.

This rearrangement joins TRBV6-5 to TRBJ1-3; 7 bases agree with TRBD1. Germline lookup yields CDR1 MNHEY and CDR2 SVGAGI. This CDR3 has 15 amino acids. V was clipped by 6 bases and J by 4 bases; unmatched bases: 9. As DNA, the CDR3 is TGTGCCAGCAGCAGGAGACAGGGAACAGGAAACACCATATATTTT. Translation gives CASSRRQGTGNTIYF.

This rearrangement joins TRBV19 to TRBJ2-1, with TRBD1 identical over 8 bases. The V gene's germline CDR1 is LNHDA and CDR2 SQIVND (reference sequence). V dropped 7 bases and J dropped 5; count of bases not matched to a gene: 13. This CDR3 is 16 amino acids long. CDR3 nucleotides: TGTGCCAGTACCGATGGGCCCAGGGGGCTGGACAATGAGCAGTTCTTC. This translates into CASTDGPRGLDNEQFF. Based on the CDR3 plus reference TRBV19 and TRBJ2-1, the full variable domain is DGGITQSPKYLFRKEGQNVTLSCEQNLNHDAMYWYRQDPGQGLRLIYYSQIVNDFQKGDIAEGYSVSREKKESFPLTVTSAQKNPTAFYLCASTDGPRGLDNEQFFGPGTRLTVL.

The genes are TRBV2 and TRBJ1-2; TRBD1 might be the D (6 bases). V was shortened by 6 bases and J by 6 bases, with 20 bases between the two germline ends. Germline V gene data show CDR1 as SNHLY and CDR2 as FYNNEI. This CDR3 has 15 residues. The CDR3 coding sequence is TGTGCCAGCAGCCACGACAGGCGACAGGTCCATGGCTACACCTTC. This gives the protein CASSHDRRQVHGYTF. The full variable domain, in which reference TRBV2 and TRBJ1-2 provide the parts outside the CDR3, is EPEVTQTPSHQVTQMGQEVILRCVPISNHLYFYWYRQILGQKVEFLVSFYNNEISEKSEIFDDQFSVERPDGSNFTLKIRSTKLEDSAMYFCASSHDRRQVHGYTFGSGTRLTVV.

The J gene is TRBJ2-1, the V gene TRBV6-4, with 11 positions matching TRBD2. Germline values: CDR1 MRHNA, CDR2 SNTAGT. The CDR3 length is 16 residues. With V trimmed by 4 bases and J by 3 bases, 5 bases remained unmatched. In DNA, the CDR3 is TGTGCCAGCAGTGTTTCCGGGACTAGCGGCTACAATGAGCAGTTCTTC. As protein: CASSVSGTSGYNEQFF.

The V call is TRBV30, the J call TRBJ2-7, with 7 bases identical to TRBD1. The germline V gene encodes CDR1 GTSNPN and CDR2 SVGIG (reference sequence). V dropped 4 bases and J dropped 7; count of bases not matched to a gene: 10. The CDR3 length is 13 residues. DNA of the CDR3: TGTGCCTGGATGCCACAGGGGTTTTGGGAGCAGTACTTC. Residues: CAWMPQGFWEQYF.

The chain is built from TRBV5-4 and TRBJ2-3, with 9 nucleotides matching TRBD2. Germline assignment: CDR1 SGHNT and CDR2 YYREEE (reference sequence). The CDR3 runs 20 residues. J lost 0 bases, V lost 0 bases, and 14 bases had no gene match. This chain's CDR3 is CASSLGALSGSARSTDTQYF. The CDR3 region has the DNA TGTGCCAGCAGCTTGGGGGCTCTTAGCGGGAGTGCCCGTAGCACAGATACGCAGTATTTT.

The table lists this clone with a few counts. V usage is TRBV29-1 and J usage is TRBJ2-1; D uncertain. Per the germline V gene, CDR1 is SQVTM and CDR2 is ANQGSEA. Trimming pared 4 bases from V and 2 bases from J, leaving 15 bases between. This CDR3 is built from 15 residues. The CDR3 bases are TGCAGCGTTGGCGGAGCCACCACCGCCTACAATGAGCAGTTCTTC. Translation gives CSVGGATTAYNEQFF.

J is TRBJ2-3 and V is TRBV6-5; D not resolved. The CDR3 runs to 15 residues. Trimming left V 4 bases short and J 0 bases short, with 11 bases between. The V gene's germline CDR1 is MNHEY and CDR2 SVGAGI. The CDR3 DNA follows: TGTGCCAGCAGTTCGAGTTGGGCTAGCACAGATACGCAGTATTTT. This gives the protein CASSSSWASTDTQYF.

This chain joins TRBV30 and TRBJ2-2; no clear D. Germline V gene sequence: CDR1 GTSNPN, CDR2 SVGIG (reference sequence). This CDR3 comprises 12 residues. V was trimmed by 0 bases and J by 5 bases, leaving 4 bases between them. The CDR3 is CAWSVRTGELFF. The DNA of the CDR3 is TGTGCCTGGAGTGTACGGACCGGGGAGCTGTTTTTT.

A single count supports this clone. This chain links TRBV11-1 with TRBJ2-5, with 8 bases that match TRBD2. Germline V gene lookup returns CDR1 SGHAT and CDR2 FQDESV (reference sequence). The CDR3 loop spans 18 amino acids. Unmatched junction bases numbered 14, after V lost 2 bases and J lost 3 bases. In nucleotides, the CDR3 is TGTGCCAGCAGCTTAAAGCTAGCGGGTTGGCACTCAAAAGAGACCCAGTACTTC. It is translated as CASSLKLAGWHSKETQYF. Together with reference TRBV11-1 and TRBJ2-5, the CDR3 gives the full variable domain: EAEVAQSPRYKITEKSQAVAFWCDPISGHATLYWYRQILGQGPELLVQFQDESVVDDSQLPKDRFSAERLKGVDSTLKIQPAELGDSAMYLCASSLKLAGWHSKETQYFGPGTRLLVL.

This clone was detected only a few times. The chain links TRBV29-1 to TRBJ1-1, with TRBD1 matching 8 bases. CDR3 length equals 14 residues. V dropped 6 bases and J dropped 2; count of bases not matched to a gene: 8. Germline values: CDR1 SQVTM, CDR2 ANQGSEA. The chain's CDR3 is CSVYLQGENTEAFF. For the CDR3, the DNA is TGCAGCGTATACTTACAGGGGGAAAACACTGAAGCTTTCTTT.